The next 5 T cell receptor beta chains were all read from a single sample in a study of blood T cell repertoires in COVID-19. Assay used: immunoSEQ multiplex PCR; TCRdb lists only in-frame clones, some missing. The sample records roughly 200,000 clones, approximately 85% being singletons. The sequenced material came from peripheral blood. The receptor source for this set is a human donor with active or convalescent COVID-19. The donor label of this sample is uncertain.

The V gene is TRBV28, the J gene TRBJ1-5, with TRBD1 matching 7 bases. Unmatched junction bases numbered 13, after V lost 6 bases and J lost 2 bases. Per the germline V gene, CDR1 is MDHEN and CDR2 is SYDVKM. The CDR3 totals 17 residues. CDR3 bases: TGTGCCAGCAGCCACCCGGGACAGTTTAGGGGCAATCAGCCCCAGCATTTT. Translating it yields CASSHPGQFRGNQPQHF.

Concerning this clone: At one end the junction does not follow the germline gene, possibly because of a read error. V and J are TRBV7-9 and TRBJ2-7; 10 bases match TRBD1. Germline CDR1 SEHNR, CDR2 FQNEAQ (reference sequence). The CDR3 extends over 13 amino acids. DNA for the CDR3: TGTGCCAGCAGCACCGGGACAGGGGTGATGGTGGACTTC. It translates to CASSTGTGVMVDF.

This clone was picked up one time. The chain combines TRBV5-6 with TRBJ2-7; the match to TRBD2 covers 10 bases. J gave up 0 bases and V 6 bases, and 3 bases lay outside the gene matches. Germline loops: CDR1 SGHDT, CDR2 YYEEEE. The CDR3 is 14 amino acids. CDR3 in amino acids: CASTLAGASYEQYF. CDR3 sequence (DNA): TGTGCCAGCACCCTAGCGGGGGCCTCCTACGAGCAGTACTTC.

The chain employs TRBV30 and TRBJ2-3, with TRBD2 matching 10 bases. Germline assignment: CDR1 GTSNPN and CDR2 SVGIG (reference sequence). V shed 1 base, J shed 2 bases, and the junction held 3 bases outside the gene matches. The CDR3 consists of 15 residues. For the CDR3, the DNA is TGTGCCTGGAGTGCAGGACTAGCGGACACAGATACGCAGTATTTT. Residues: CAWSAGLADTDTQYF.

This clone was picked up one time. The rearrangement links TRBV5-4 to TRBJ1-1; D is possibly TRBD1 (5 bases). Germline CDR1 reads SGHNT; CDR2 reads YYREEE (reference sequence). The V end was cut by 4 bases, the J end by 5 bases, with 18 bases between. The CDR3 spans 15 residues. CDR3: CASSAVQGVRTEAFF. Here the CDR3 DNA reads TGTGCCAGCAGCGCAGTTCAGGGCGTCAGGACTGAAGCTTTCTTT.